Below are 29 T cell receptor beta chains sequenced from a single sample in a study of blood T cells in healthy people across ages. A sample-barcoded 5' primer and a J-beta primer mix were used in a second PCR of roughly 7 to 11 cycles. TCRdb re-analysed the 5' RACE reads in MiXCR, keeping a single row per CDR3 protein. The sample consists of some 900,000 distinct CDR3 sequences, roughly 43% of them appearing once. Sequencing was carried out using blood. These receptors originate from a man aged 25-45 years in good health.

The CDR3 DNA reads TGTGCCAGCTCACCAGGGACAGGGGGCTTACGCTACACCTTC. As protein: CASSPGTGGLRYTF. This sequence joins TRBV18 and TRBJ1-2, with 12 nucleotides matching TRBD1. Per germline, CDR1 KGHSH and CDR2 LQKENI. Trimming at V came to 2 bases and at J to 9 bases, leaving 4 bases not matched to a gene. This CDR3 has 14 amino acids.

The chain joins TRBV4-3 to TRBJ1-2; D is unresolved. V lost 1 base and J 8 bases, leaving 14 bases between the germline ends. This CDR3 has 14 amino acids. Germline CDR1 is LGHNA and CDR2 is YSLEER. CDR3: CASSQVQRAEGYTF. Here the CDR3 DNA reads TGCGCCAGCAGCCAAGTGCAAAGGGCCGAAGGCTACACCTTC.

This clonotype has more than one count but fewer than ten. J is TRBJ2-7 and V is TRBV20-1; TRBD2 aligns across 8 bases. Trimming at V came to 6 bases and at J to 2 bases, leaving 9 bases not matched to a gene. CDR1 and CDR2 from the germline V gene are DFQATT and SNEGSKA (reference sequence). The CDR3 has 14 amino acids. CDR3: CSAPQAGVAYEQYF. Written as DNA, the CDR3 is TGCAGTGCCCCTCAAGCGGGGGTCGCCTACGAGCAGTACTTC.

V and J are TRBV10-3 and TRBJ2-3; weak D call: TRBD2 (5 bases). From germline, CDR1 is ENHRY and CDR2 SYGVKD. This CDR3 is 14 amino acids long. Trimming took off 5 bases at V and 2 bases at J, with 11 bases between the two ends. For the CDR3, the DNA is TGTGCCATCAGTCGTCCACTAGACACAGATACGCAGTATTTT. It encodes CAISRPLDTDTQYF.

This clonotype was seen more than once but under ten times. The CDR3 bases are TGTGCCACCGGCTCCGGGACAGGGGCCAACTATGGCTACACCTTC. Amino acids: CATGSGTGANYGYTF. This rearrangement joins TRBV24-1 to TRBJ1-2, with 10 bases that match TRBD1. There are 15 residues in the CDR3. CDR1 is KGHDR and CDR2 is SFDVKD in the germline V gene. Trimming at V came to 9 bases and at J to 2 bases, leaving 8 bases not matched to a gene.

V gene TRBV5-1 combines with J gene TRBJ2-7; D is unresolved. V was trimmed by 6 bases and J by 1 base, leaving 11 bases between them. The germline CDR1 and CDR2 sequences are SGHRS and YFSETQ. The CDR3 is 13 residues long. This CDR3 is CASMSTASYEQYF. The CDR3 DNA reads TGCGCCAGCATGTCTACAGCTTCCTACGAGCAGTACTTC. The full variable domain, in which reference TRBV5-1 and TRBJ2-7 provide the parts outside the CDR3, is KAGVTQTPRYLIKTRGQQVTLSCSPISGHRSVSWYQQTPGQGLQFLFEYFSETQRNKGNFPGRFSGRQFSNSRSEMNVSTLELGDSALYLCASMSTASYEQYFGPGTRLTVT.

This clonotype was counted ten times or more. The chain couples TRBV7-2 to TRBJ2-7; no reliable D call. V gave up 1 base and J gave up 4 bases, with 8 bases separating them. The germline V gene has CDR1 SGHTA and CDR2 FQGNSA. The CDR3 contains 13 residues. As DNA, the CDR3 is TGTGCCAGCAGCTTAGGATTAGGGTACGAGCAGTACTTC. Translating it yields CASSLGLGYEQYF. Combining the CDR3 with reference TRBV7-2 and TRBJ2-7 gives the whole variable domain GAGVSQSPSNKVTEKGKDVELRCDPISGHTALYWYRQSLGQGLEFLIYFQGNSAPDKSGLPSDRFSAERTGGSVSTLTIQRTQQEDSAVYLCASSLGLGYEQYFGPGTRLTVT.

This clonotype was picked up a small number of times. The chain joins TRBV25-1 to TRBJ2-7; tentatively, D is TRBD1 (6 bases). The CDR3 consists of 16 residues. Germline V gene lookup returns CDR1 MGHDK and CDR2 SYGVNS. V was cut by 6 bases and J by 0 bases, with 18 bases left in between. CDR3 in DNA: TGTGCCAGCAGCCCCACTAGGGACACTAGCTCCTACGAGCAGTACTTC. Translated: CASSPTRDTSSYEQYF.

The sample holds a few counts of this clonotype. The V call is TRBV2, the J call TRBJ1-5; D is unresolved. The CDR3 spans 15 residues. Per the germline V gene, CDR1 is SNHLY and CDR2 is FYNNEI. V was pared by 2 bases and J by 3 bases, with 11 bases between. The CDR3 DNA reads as TGTGCCAGCAGTGAAAGGAACGGTGCCAATCAGCCCCAGCATTTT. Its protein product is CASSERNGANQPQHF.

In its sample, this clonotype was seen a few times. CDR3 protein: CSAGGTSGNTDTQYF. The DNA for the CDR3 is TGCAGTGCTGGTGGGACTAGCGGAAACACAGATACGCAGTATTTT. The rearrangement uses TRBV20-1 and TRBJ2-3, with TRBD2 matching 11 bases. The germline gives CDR1 DFQATT, CDR2 SNEGSKA (reference sequence). The CDR3 totals 15 residues. V shed 5 bases, J shed 2 bases, and the junction held 6 bases outside the gene matches.

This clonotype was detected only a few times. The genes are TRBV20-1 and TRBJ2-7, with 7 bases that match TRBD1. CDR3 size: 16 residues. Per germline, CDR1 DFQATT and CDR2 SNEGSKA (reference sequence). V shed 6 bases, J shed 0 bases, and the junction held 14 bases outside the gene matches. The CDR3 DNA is TGCAGTGCGAAGGGAGTGACAGGGCCCTACTCCTACGAGCAGTACTTC. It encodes CSAKGVTGPYSYEQYF.

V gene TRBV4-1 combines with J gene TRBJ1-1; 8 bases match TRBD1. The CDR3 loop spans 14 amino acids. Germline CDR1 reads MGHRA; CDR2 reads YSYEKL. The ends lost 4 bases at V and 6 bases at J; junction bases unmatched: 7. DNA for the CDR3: TGCGCCAGCAGCCCCCAGGGGGCGGTGGCTGAAGCTTTCTTT. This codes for CASSPQGAVAEAFF.

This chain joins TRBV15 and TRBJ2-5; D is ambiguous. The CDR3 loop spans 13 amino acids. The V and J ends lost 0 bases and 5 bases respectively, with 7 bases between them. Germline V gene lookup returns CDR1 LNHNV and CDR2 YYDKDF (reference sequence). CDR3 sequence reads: CATSRDRFETQYF. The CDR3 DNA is TGTGCCACCAGCAGAGATCGTTTCGAGACCCAGTACTTC. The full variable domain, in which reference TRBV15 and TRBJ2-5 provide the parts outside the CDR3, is DAMVIQNPRYQVTQFGKPVTLSCSQTLNHNVMYWYQQKSSQAPKLLFHYYDKDFNNEADTPDNFQSRRPNTSFCFLDIRSPGLGDTAMYLCATSRDRFETQYFGPGTRLLVL.

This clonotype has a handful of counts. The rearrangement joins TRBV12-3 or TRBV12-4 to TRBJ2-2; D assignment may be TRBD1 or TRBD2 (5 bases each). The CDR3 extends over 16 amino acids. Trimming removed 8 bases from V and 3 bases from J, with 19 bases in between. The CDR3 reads CASLLGRRLYTGELFF. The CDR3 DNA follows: TGTGCCAGCCTCCTGGGACGACGACTCTACACCGGGGAGCTGTTTTTT.

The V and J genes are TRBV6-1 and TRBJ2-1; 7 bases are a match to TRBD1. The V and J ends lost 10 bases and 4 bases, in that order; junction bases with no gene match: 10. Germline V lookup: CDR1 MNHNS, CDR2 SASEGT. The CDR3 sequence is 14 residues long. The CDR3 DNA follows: TGTGCCAACGGACAGGCGGAGTATTACAATGAGCAGTTCTTC. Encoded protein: CANGQAEYYNEQFF.

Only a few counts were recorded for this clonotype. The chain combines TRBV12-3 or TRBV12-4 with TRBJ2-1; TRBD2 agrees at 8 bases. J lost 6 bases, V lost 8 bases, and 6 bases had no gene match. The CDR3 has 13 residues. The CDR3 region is CASGGLVSNEQFF. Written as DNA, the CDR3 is TGTGCCAGCGGGGGACTAGTTAGCAATGAGCAGTTCTTC.

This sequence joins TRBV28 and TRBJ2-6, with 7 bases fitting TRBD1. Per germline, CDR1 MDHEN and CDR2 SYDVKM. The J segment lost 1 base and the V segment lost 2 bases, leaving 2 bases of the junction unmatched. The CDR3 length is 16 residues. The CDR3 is CASSLLDRSGANVLTF. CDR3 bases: TGTGCCAGCAGTTTACTGGACAGGTCTGGGGCCAACGTCCTGACTTTC.

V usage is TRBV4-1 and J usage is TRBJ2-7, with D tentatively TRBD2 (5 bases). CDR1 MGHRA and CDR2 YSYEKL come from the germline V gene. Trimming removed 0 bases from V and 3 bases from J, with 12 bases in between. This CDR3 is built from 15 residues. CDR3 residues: CASSQDPLDYYEQYF. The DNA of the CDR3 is TGCGCCAGCAGCCAAGATCCCCTAGACTACTACGAGCAGTACTTC.

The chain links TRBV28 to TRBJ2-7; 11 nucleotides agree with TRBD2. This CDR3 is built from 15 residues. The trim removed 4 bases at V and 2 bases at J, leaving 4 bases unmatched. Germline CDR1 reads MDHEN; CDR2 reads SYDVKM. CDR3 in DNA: TGTGCCAGCAGTTCGGGACTAGCGGCTACCTACGAGCAGTACTTC. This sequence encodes CASSSGLAATYEQYF.

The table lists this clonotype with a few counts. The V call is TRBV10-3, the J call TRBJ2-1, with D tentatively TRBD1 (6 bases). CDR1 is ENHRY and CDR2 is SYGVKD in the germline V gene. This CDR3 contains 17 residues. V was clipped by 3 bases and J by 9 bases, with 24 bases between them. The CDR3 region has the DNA TGTGCCATCAGTGATTTTTTGGGGCAGGGGACCTCCGGTGAGCAGTTCTTC. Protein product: CAISDFLGQGTSGEQFF.

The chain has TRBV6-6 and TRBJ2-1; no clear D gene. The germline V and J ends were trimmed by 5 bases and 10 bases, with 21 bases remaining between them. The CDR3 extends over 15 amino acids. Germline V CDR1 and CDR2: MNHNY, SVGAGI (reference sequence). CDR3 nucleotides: TGTGCCAGCAGTGGCCCCTCGTCCCAATTACAAGAGCAGTTCTTC. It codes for CASSGPSSQLQEQFF.

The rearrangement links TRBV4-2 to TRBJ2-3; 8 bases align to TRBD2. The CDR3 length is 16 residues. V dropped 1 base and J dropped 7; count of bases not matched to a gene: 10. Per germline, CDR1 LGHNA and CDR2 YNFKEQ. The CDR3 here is CASSQGGTSSHNTQYF. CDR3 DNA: TGTGCCAGCAGCCAAGGGGGGACTAGTTCCCATAATACGCAGTATTTT.

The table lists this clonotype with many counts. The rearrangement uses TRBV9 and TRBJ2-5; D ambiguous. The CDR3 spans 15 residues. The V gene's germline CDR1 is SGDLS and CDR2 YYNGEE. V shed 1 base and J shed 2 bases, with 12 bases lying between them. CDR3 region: CASSVSVQPQETQYF. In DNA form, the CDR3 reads TGTGCCAGCAGCGTAAGTGTTCAGCCTCAAGAGACCCAGTACTTC.

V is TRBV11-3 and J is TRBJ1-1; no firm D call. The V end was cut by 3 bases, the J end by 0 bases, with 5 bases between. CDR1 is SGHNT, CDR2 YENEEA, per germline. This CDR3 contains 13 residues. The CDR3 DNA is TGTGCCAGCAGCTTCTCGGTGAACACTGAAGCTTTCTTT. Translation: CASSFSVNTEAFF.

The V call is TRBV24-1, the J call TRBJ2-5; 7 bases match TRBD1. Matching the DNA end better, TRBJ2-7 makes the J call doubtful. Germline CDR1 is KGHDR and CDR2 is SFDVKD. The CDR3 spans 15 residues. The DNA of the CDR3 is TGTGCCACCAGTGATCCACAGGGGACCCTATACGAGCAGTACTTC. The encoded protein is CATSDPQGTLYEQYF.

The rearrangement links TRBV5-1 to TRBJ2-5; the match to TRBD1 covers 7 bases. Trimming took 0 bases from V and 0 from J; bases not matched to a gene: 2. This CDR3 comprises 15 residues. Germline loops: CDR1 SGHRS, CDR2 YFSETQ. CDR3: CASSLAGTDQETQYF. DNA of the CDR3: TGCGCCAGCAGCTTGGCAGGGACAGACCAAGAGACCCAGTACTTC.

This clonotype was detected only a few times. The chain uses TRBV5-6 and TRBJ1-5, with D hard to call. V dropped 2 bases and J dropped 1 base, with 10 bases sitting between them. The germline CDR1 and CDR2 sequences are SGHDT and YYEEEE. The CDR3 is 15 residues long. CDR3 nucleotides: TGTGCCAGCAGCTTCCGGGGTATGAGCAATCAGCCCCAGCATTTT. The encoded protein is CASSFRGMSNQPQHF.

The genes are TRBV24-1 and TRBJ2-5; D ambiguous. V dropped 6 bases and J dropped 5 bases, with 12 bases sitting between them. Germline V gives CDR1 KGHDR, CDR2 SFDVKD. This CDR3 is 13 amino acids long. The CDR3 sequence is CATSSPESETQYF. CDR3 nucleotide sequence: TGTGCCACCAGTAGTCCCGAGTCGGAGACCCAGTACTTC.

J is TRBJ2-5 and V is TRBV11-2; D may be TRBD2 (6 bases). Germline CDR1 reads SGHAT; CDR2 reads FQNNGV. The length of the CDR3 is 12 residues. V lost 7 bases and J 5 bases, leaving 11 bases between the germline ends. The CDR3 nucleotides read TGTGCCAGCACCTCGGGGGTTGAGACCCAGTACTTC. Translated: CASTSGVETQYF. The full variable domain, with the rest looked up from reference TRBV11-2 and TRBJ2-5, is EAGVAQSPRYKIIEKRQSVAFWCNPISGHATLYWYQQILGQGPKLLIQFQNNGVVDDSQLPKDRFSAERLKGVDSTLKIQPAKLEDSAVYLCASTSGVETQYFGPGTRLLVL.